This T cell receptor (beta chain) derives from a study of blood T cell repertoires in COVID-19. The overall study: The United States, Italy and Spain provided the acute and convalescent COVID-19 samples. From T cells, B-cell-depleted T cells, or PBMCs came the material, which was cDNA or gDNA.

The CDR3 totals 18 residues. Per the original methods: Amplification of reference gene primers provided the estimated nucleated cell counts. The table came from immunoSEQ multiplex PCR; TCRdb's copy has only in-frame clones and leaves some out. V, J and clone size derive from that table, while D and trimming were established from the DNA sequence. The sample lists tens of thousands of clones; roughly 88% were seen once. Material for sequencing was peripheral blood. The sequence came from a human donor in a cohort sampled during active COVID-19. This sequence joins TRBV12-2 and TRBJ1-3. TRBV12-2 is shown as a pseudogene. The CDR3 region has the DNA TGTGCAAGTCCCTTGCTAGGGAGACTCCTCATTGTGCGAAACACCATATATTTT. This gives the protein CASPLLGRLLIVRNTIYF.